The 9 T cell receptor beta chains in this list originate from one sample, sequenced in a study of low-dose radiotherapy and immunotherapy resistance in tumors. Time point specified: before trial treatment. Alpha and beta chains were covered, as first-strand cDNA relied on TRAV- and TRBV-specific primers. The PCR that amplified TCRs ran for 20 cycles, relying on a constant-region primer and a V-primer adapter. In TCRdb, the reads were re-called with MiXCR into one record per CDR3 protein. This repertoire shows about 71,000 distinct CDR3 sequences, roughly 30% found once; its top ten account for around 10%. The sequencing here drew on PBMCs, taken before treatment. These receptors all come from a female donor with ovarian cancer.

This clonotype was detected once. The V gene is TRBV9, the J gene TRBJ2-7, with a possible D match to TRBD2 (5 bases). Trimming took 0 bases from V and 0 from J, leaving 10 bases between them. Germline V gene lookup returns CDR1 SGDLS and CDR2 YYNGEE. This CDR3 has 15 amino acids. The chain's CDR3 is CASSVGTGLSYEQYF. The CDR3 DNA is TGTGCCAGCAGCGTAGGAACTGGACTCTCCTACGAGCAGTACTTC.

The chain carries TRBV19 and TRBJ2-4; TRBD1 agrees at 8 bases. Trimming at V came to 6 bases and at J to 3 bases, leaving 4 bases not matched to a gene. From germline, CDR1 is LNHDA and CDR2 SQIVND (reference sequence). The CDR3 spans 14 residues. This CDR3 reads CASRITGGKNIQYF. The CDR3 nucleotides are TGTGCCAGTAGAATTACAGGGGGCAAAAACATTCAGTACTTC.

This chain connects TRBV7-9 to TRBJ1-2; D is possibly TRBD1 (5 bases). From germline, CDR1 is SEHNR and CDR2 FQNEAQ (reference sequence). Trimming shortened V by 4 bases and J by 2 bases, and 14 bases separated the two germline ends. The CDR3 loop spans 15 amino acids. The CDR3 nucleotides read TGTGCCAGCAGCTCGGCCCAGGGAGGAAACTATGGCTACACCTTC. It yields the protein CASSSAQGGNYGYTF.

This clonotype was counted many times. The rearrangement links TRBV6-2 or TRBV6-3 to TRBJ2-6, with D perhaps TRBD1 or TRBD2 (5 bases each). There are 16 residues in the CDR3. The V end lost 6 bases, the J end lost 0 bases, and 12 bases lay between the germline ends. The germline gives CDR1 MNHEY, CDR2 SVGEGT. CDR3 in amino acids: CASRKGPNSGANVLTF. DNA of the CDR3: TGTGCCAGCAGGAAGGGACCGAACTCTGGGGCCAACGTCCTGACTTTC.

This chain joins TRBV7-6 and TRBJ1-1, with a weak D call TRBD1 (5 bases). Germline V gene sequence: CDR1 SGHVS, CDR2 FNYEAQ. Trimming pared 1 base from V and 2 bases from J, leaving 11 bases between. CDR3 size: 15 residues. CDR3 loop: CASSLGPGLNTEAFF. The DNA for the CDR3 is TGTGCCAGCAGCTTAGGGCCGGGACTAAACACTGAAGCTTTCTTT.

J is TRBJ1-5 and V is TRBV28, with D tentatively TRBD1 (6 bases). Germline CDR1 and CDR2: MDHEN and SYDVKM. V dropped 7 bases and J dropped 6 bases, with 16 bases sitting between them. The CDR3 extends over 14 amino acids. The CDR3 nucleotides are TGTGCCAGCACCCGCCCCGGGACAACTCAGCCCCAGCATTTT. Protein: CASTRPGTTQPQHF.

The chain uses TRBV12-3 or TRBV12-4 and TRBJ2-5, with TRBD2 as a possible D gene (5 bases). V was clipped by 3 bases and J by 4 bases, with 12 bases between them. The CDR3 has 14 amino acids. This chain's CDR3 is CASSFGESRETQYF. CDR3 bases: TGTGCCAGCAGTTTCGGGGAGTCTCGAGAGACCCAGTACTTC.

The chain has TRBV20-1 and TRBJ1-2, with D unresolved. V lost 2 bases, J lost 4 bases, and 20 bases lay in between. Looked up from germline, CDR1 is DFQATT and CDR2 is SNEGSKA (reference sequence). The CDR3 is 16 residues long. In DNA form, the CDR3 reads TGCAGTGCTAGACCATCCTCCCTGGGCGGTTCCTATGGCTACACCTTC. Its translation: CSARPSSLGGSYGYTF.

The J gene is TRBJ2-2, the V gene TRBV5-1, with a tentative D call TRBD1 (6 bases). The CDR3 has 17 amino acids. Germline CDR1 is SGHRS and CDR2 is YFSETQ. Trimming left V 4 bases short and J 2 bases short, with 18 bases between. CDR3 in amino acids: CASSRTTGTTNTGELFF. Written as DNA, the CDR3 is TGCGCCAGCAGCCGCACAACCGGGACAACAAACACCGGGGAGCTGTTTTTT.